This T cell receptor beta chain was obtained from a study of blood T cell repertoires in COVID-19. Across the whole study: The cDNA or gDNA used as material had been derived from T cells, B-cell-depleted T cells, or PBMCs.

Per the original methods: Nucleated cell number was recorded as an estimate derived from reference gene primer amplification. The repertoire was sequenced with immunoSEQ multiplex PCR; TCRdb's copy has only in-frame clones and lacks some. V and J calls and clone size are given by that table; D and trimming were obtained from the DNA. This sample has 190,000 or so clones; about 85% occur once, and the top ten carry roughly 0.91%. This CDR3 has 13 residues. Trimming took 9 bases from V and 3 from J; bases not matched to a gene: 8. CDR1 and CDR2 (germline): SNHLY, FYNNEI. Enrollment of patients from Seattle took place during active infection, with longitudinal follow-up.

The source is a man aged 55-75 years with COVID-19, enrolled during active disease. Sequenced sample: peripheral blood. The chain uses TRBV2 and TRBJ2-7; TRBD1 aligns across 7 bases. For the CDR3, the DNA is TGTGCCAGTCTACGGGACAGAGACTACGAGCAGTACTTC. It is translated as CASLRDRDYEQYF.